The 16 T cell receptor beta chains below come from one sample, sequenced in a study of T cells in Graves' hyperthyroidism and ophthalmopathy. The investigators amplified TCR beta CDR3 regions from RNA transcripts. The HTBI set primed first-round TCR CDR3 RT-PCR. TCRdb recomputed calls from the multiplex PCR reads with MiXCR, one row per CDR3 protein. The sample lists 350,000 or so distinct CDR3 sequences, roughly 18% seen once, with under 55% in the top ten. Sequencing was carried out using blood. These receptors originate from a woman between 50 and 59 years old with Graves' hyperthyroidism.

Concerning this clonotype itself: A single base separates this from a much larger clone, so it may be a read error. This chain uses TRBV2 with TRBJ2-1; TRBD2 matches at 9 bases. Germline V lookup: CDR1 SNHLY, CDR2 FYNNEI. The CDR3 loop spans 17 amino acids. CDR3 coding DNA: TGTGCCAGCAGTTCTTTCTTAGCGGGAGTGGACTACAATGAGCAGTCCTTC. Translated: CASSSFLAGVDYNEQSF. The entire variable domain, with the rest obtained from reference TRBV2 and TRBJ2-1, is as follows: EPEVTQTPSHQVTQMGQEVILRCVPISNHLYFYWYRQILGQKVEFLVSFYNNEISEKSEIFDDQFSVERPDGSNFTLKIRSTKLEDSAMYFCASSSFLAGVDYNEQSFGPGTRLTVL.

As concerns this clonotype: Likely a read error: the CDR3 ends without its conserved phenylalanine or tryptophan. The chain has TRBV11-2 and TRBJ2-3; weak D call: TRBD1 (6 bases). Trimming shortened V by 3 bases and J by 6 bases, and 13 bases separated the two germline ends. Germline lookup yields CDR1 SGHAT and CDR2 FQNNGV. The CDR3 sequence is 14 residues long. CDR3 nucleotides: TGTGCCAGCAGCTTGAACCACCAGGGGGATACGCAGTATCTT. It is translated as CASSLNHQGDTQYL.

This clonotype was picked up a small number of times. The V call is TRBV12-3 or TRBV12-4, the J call TRBJ2-1, with D possibly matching TRBD2 (5 bases). CDR3 length: 12 amino acids. Trimming took off 5 bases at V and 6 bases at J, with 8 bases between the two ends. CDR3 loop: CASSAGLNEQFF. Written as DNA, the CDR3 is TGTGCCAGCAGTGCGGGCCTCAATGAGCAGTTCTTC.

This clonotype was observed a handful of times. CDR3 sequence (DNA): TGTGCCAGCAGCATGGGAAGCGGGAGTGTAGATACGCAGTATTTT. This gives the protein CASSMGSGSVDTQYF. The gene calls are TRBV14 and TRBJ2-3, with 8 bases matching TRBD2. The CDR3 length is 15 residues. V dropped 5 bases and J dropped 5; count of bases not matched to a gene: 9. CDR1 is SGHDN, CDR2 FVKESK, per germline.

The chain recombines TRBV20-1 with TRBJ2-3; the D gene is possibly TRBD2 (6 bases). The ends were cut back, 8 bases at V and 0 bases at J, with 18 bases in the middle. This CDR3 is 15 amino acids long. Germline V gene lookup returns CDR1 DFQATT and CDR2 SNEGSKA (reference sequence). In DNA, the CDR3 is TGCAGTTCAGGTGGAGAACTAGCTAGCACAGATACGCAGTATTTT. It is translated as CSSGGELASTDTQYF.

In the case of this clonotype: Germline and junction disagree at one end, which may indicate a read error. This rearrangement joins TRBV2 to TRBJ2-2; a weak D match, TRBD2 (5 bases). The CDR3 totals 14 residues. Germline V gene lookup returns CDR1 SNHLY and CDR2 FYNNEI. As DNA, the CDR3 is TGTGCCAGCTTTTCCCCGCTAGCAACCGGGGAACTGTTTTTT. Amino acid sequence: CASFSPLATGELFF.

The gene calls are TRBV5-1 and TRBJ1-1; D remains ambiguous. This CDR3 contains 17 residues. V shed 5 bases and J shed 0 bases, with 20 bases lying between them. Germline V gene data show CDR1 as SGHRS and CDR2 as YFSETQ. CDR3 nucleotide sequence: TGCGCCAGCAGGATGCGAGCGGGAGTTGTCATGAACACTGAAGCTTTCTTT. Residues: CASRMRAGVVMNTEAFF. Full variable domain (missing parts from reference TRBV5-1 and TRBJ1-1): KAGVTQTPRYLIKTRGQQVTLSCSPISGHRSVSWYQQTPGQGLQFLFEYFSETQRNKGNFPGRFSGRQFSNSRSEMNVSTLELGDSALYLCASRMRAGVVMNTEAFFGQGTRLTVV.

The genes are TRBV11-1 and TRBJ1-4, with D maybe TRBD1 (6 bases). V shed 5 bases and J shed 2 bases, with 21 bases lying between them. This CDR3 has 18 amino acids. The V gene's germline CDR1 is SGHAT and CDR2 FQDESV (reference sequence). The chain's CDR3 is CASSDRTQGRGTNEKLFF. CDR3 bases: TGTGCCAGCAGCGACCGGACGCAGGGGCGGGGGACTAATGAAAAACTGTTTTTT.

This clonotype was recorded a few times. This chain connects TRBV15 to TRBJ2-5; D unresolved. The ends were cut back, 5 bases at V and 1 base at J, with 11 bases in the middle. Germline-derived CDR1 and CDR2 are LNHNV and YYDKDF (reference sequence). The CDR3 spans 14 residues. The CDR3 reads CATSRHGIQETQYF. The CDR3 coding sequence is TGTGCCACCAGCCGGCATGGGATCCAAGAGACCCAGTACTTC.

This chain connects TRBV20-1 to TRBJ2-3, with 10 nucleotides matching TRBD2. V lost 8 bases to trimming and J lost 3 bases; unmatched junction nucleotides: 14. CDR1 DFQATT and CDR2 SNEGSKA come from the germline V gene (reference sequence). The CDR3 runs to 16 residues. The CDR3 spells CSPPPLAGSATDTQYF. DNA of the CDR3: TGCAGTCCCCCCCCACTAGCGGGGAGTGCGACAGATACGCAGTATTTT.

This clonotype has only a few counts. The V gene is TRBV28, the J gene TRBJ2-3, with 11 bases aligning to TRBD2. Looked up from germline, CDR1 is MDHEN and CDR2 is SYDVKM. V trimming: 6 bases; J trimming: 5 bases; junction bases outside the gene matches: 7. This CDR3 is built from 15 residues. This chain's CDR3 is CASRPPLAGGDTQYF. CDR3 in DNA: TGTGCCAGCAGGCCCCCTCTAGCGGGAGGAGATACGCAGTATTTT.

Ten or more counts support this clonotype. The V gene is TRBV3-1, the J gene TRBJ1-2; D gene uncertain. Between the trimmed V and J ends, which lost 0 bases and 7 bases, there was a span of 12 bases. From germline, CDR1 is LGHDT and CDR2 YNNKEL (reference sequence). The CDR3 length is 14 residues. The CDR3 DNA reads as TGTGCCAGCAGCCAAGATCAAGGGATGGCTGGCTACACCTTC. It encodes CASSQDQGMAGYTF.

The chain carries TRBV20-1 and TRBJ2-1, with TRBD2 identical over 9 bases. The V gene's germline CDR1 is DFQATT and CDR2 SNEGSKA (reference sequence). The CDR3 contains 11 residues. The CDR3 nucleotides read TGCAGGTTAGCGGGAGCCAATGAGCAGTTCTTC. This sequence encodes CRLAGANEQFF.

The chain uses TRBV20-1 and TRBJ2-2; D might be TRBD2 (5 bases). The CDR3 is made up of 16 amino acids. Trimming pared 5 bases from V and 0 bases from J, leaving 16 bases between. The germline gives CDR1 DFQATT, CDR2 SNEGSKA (reference sequence). The CDR3 loop is CSAPPSQRPNTGELFF. CDR3 DNA sequence: TGCAGTGCTCCACCCTCCCAGCGGCCGAACACCGGGGAGCTGTTTTTT.

This clonotype was seen a handful of times. The chain links TRBV6-1 to TRBJ2-3; 10 nucleotides align to TRBD2. Per germline, CDR1 MNHNS and CDR2 SASEGT. V was pared by 5 bases and J by 5 bases, with 4 bases of the junction left unmatched. This CDR3 is built from 14 residues. The CDR3 bases are TGTGCCAGCAGTTTTCTAGCGGGAGAAGATACGCAGTATTTT. Amino acids: CASSFLAGEDTQYF.

The J gene is TRBJ2-3, the V gene TRBV12-3 or TRBV12-4; D is possibly TRBD1 (6 bases). The CDR3 consists of 14 residues. V lost 6 bases, J lost 8 bases, and 18 bases lay in between. As DNA, the CDR3 is TGTGCCAGCAGGGAAGGGACATACTCCGTTACGCAGTATTTT. Its translation: CASREGTYSVTQYF.